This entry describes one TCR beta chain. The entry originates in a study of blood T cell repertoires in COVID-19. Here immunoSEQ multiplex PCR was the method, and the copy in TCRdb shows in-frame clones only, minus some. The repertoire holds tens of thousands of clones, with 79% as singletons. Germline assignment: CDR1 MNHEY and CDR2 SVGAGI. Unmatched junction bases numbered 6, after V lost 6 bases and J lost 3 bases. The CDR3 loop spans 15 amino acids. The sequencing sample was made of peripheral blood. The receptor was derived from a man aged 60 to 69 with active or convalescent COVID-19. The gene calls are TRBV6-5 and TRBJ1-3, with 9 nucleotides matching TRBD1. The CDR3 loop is CASRPGQGSGNTIYF. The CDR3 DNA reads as TGTGCCAGCAGACCGGGACAGGGCAGTGGAAACACCATATATTTT.